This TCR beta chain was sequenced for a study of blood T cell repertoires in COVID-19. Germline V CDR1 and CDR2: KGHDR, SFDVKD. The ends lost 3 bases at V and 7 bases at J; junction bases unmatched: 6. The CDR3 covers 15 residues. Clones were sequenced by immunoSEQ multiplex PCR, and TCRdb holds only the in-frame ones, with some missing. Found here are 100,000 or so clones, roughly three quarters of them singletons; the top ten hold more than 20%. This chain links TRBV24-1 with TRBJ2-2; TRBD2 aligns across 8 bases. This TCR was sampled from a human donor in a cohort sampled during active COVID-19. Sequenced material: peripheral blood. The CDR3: CATSDPSGGDGELFF. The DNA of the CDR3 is TGTGCCACCAGTGATCCGTCGGGGGGGGACGGGGAGCTGTTTTTT.